Below, 3 T cell receptor beta chains from the same sample are listed, as sequenced in a study of T cell responses to AZD1222 COVID-19 vaccine. Sequenced by immunoSEQ multiplex PCR; TCRdb stores in-frame clones only, minus some. Here the sample spans some 64,000 clones, about 74% being singletons. The starting material was peripheral blood, obtained on day 0 of AZD1222 vaccination. Receptors were obtained from an adult in good health.

The CDR3 DNA is TGTGCCAGCAGTTTTGGGAGAGTGCAGTACTTC. This translates into CASSFGRVQYF. The chain has TRBV28 and TRBJ2-7; TRBD2 might be the D (5 bases). The CDR3 extends over 11 amino acids. Per germline, CDR1 MDHEN and CDR2 SYDVKM. With 3 bases removed from V and 9 bases from J, the gap between germline ends came to 9 bases.

The V and J genes are TRBV12-3 or TRBV12-4 and TRBJ2-2; D gene uncertain. This CDR3 comprises 12 residues. The V gene lost 8 bases and the J gene lost 0 bases, with 4 bases spanning the gap. In nucleotides, the CDR3 is TGTGCCAGCGGGGCGAACACCGGGGAGCTGTTTTTT. It codes for CASGANTGELFF.

The count of this clone is one. V usage is TRBV18 and J usage is TRBJ2-3; tentatively, D is TRBD2 (6 bases). The germline gives CDR1 KGHSH, CDR2 LQKENI. V lost 8 bases to trimming and J lost 0 bases, with 9 bases between them. This CDR3 is 13 amino acids long. This CDR3 reads CASKSGSTDTQYF. CDR3 DNA sequence: TGTGCCAGCAAAAGCGGGAGCACAGATACGCAGTATTTT.